This T cell receptor beta chain was recovered during a study of T cell responses to AZD1222 COVID-19 vaccine. Produced via immunoSEQ multiplex PCR; TCRdb's table is partial and in-frame only. Found here are around 100,000 clones, 86% of them singletons; the top ten hold under 1.5%. Notes on this clone: Its specificity is not known.

The V gene lost 1 base and the J gene lost 4 bases, with 13 bases spanning the gap. The length of the CDR3 is 15 residues. Per germline, CDR1 MGHDK and CDR2 SYGVNS. Points from the study as a whole: Just a handful of AZD1222 recipients tested seropositive at baseline. Mapped onto spike, vaccine-associated CD4 TCRs spanned it and were dominant at 160-218 and 743-854. Donors were largely white British and mainly female; clonal diversity was possibly underestimated. Epitopes outside B.1.351 and B.1.1.7 mutated regions reportedly drew nearly half of spike TCRs.

The chain employs TRBV25-1 and TRBJ1-1; D not resolved. This sequence originates from an adult in good health. The sample was peripheral blood, taken on day 0 of AZD1222 vaccination. The CDR3 DNA is TGTGCCAGCAGTGAATCTCTGGGAATGGCCACTGAAGCTTTCTTT. Its protein is CASSESLGMATEAFF.